The sequence of this T cell receptor (beta chain) was determined in a study of human T cells and chemical hapten exposure. Broader study findings: DPC sensitization did not alter TCRs above 1 in 1000 frequency.

For this clonotype: Its specificity is not known.

The CDR3 covers 17 residues. Germline CDR1 and CDR2: KGHDR and SFDVKD. V was pared by 4 bases and J by 0 bases, with 12 bases between. The library tagged each cDNA molecule with unique molecular identifiers. TCRdb analysed the RACE reads with MiXCR anew, one entry per CDR3 protein. The table lists about 77,000 distinct CDR3 sequences, 7% to 9.5% of them singletons, with about 1.7% in the top ten. Time point here: healthy volunteer bleed at 6 weeks. Unfractionated whole blood yielded the extracted total RNA. V and J are TRBV24-1 and TRBJ2-6; D is unresolved. Sequenced material: whole blood. This clonotype was obtained from a female donor in good health. Some clones in this sample may be carry-over from other donors' samples. This chain's CDR3 is CATSETPLDSGANVLTF. DNA of the CDR3: TGTGCCACCAGTGAGACACCACTTGACTCTGGGGCCAACGTCCTGACTTTC.